These 27 T cell receptor beta chains were sequenced from one sample in a study of vaccination and CD4 T cells after COVID-19. CD4+ T cells that had been cultured provided DNA sequenced with the Oncomine TCR Beta short-read assay. MiXCR was run by TCRdb on the PCR reads, yielding one entry per CDR3 protein. The data contain about 14,000 distinct CDR3 sequences, approximately 55% of them singletons. Described treatment: 10-day PBMC culture with coronavirus spike peptide pools or control peptides (ViraFEST assay). No antigens are known for them. Sequencing was performed on CD4+ T cells from blood, cultured in vitro. The receptors here all came from a human donor who had recovered from COVID-19.

The chain recombines TRBV14 with TRBJ2-1; a possible D gene is TRBD1 (6 bases). The CDR3 totals 17 residues. With 3 bases removed from V and 9 bases from J, the gap between germline ends came to 24 bases. Germline V gene data show CDR1 as SGHDN and CDR2 as FVKESK. The DNA of the CDR3 is TGTGCCAGCAGCCACCGGGACCCAAACAGGGAAAGGAGTGAGCAGTTCTTC. Protein: CASSHRDPNRERSEQFF. The whole variable domain, filled in from reference TRBV14 and TRBJ2-1, reads EAGVTQFPSHSVIEKGQTVTLRCDPISGHDNLYWYRRVMGKEIKFLLHFVKESKQDESGMPNNRFLAERTGGTYSTLKVQPAELEDSGVYFCASSHRDPNRERSEQFFGPGTRLTVL.

Only a few counts were recorded for this clonotype. This chain links TRBV20-1 with TRBJ1-4, with D possibly matching TRBD1 (6 bases). This CDR3 comprises 15 residues. Germline CDR1 DFQATT, CDR2 SNEGSKA (reference sequence). V was shortened by 4 bases and J by 3 bases, with 15 bases between the two germline ends. The CDR3: CSATGEKGANEKLFF. CDR3 nucleotides: TGCAGTGCTACGGGGGAAAAGGGGGCTAATGAAAAACTGTTTTTT.

The rearrangement uses TRBV10-3 and TRBJ2-7; D call uncertain. The CDR3 has 13 residues. Trimming left V 3 bases short and J 1 base short, with 7 bases between. Germline CDR1 is ENHRY and CDR2 is SYGVKD. CDR3 nucleotide sequence: TGTGCCATCAGTGAAGCAGGATCCTACGAGCAGTACTTC. Protein product: CAISEAGSYEQYF.

The V call is TRBV7-9, the J call TRBJ2-5, with 7 nucleotides matching TRBD1. In germline, CDR1 is SEHNR, CDR2 FQNEAQ (reference sequence). The length of the CDR3 is 14 residues. The J segment lost 3 bases and the V segment lost 5 bases, leaving 6 bases of the junction unmatched. The chain's CDR3 is CASSKGTVEETQYF. CDR3 DNA sequence: TGTGCCAGCAGCAAAGGGACAGTTGAAGAGACCCAGTACTTC.

This clonotype showed up just a few times. This chain joins TRBV30 and TRBJ1-5; D is ambiguous. Trimming left V 3 bases short and J 0 bases short, with 6 bases between. This CDR3 is built from 13 residues. CDR1 and CDR2 from the germline V gene are GTSNPN and SVGIG (reference sequence). In DNA form, the CDR3 reads TGTGCCTGGAGCGCTAATAGCAATCAGCCCCAGCATTTT. It translates to CAWSANSNQPQHF. The full variable domain, in which reference TRBV30 and TRBJ1-5 provide the parts outside the CDR3, is SQTIHQWPATLVQPVGSPLSLECTVEGTSNPNLYWYRQAAGRGLQLLFYSVGIGQISSEVPQNLSASRPQDRQFILSSKKLLLSDSGFYLCAWSANSNQPQHFGDGTRLSIL.

V gene TRBV28 combines with J gene TRBJ2-1; TRBD2 matches at 9 bases. The CDR3 is 15 amino acids. The V segment lost 3 bases and the J segment 9 bases; nucleotides outside the gene matches: 9. Germline loops: CDR1 MDHEN, CDR2 SYDVKM. The CDR3 nucleotides read TGTGCCAGCAGTTTGCTAGGACTAGCGCTGGGTGAGCAGTTCTTC. Its translation: CASSLLGLALGEQFF.

The chain employs TRBV20-1 and TRBJ2-7; TRBD2 is a possible D gene (6 bases). Germline-derived CDR1 and CDR2 are DFQATT and SNEGSKA (reference sequence). The CDR3 runs 15 residues. Trimming removed 5 bases from V and 1 base from J, with 18 bases in between. In nucleotides, the CDR3 is TGCAGTGCTCCATGGCGGGCGGGACGGTCCTACGAGCAGTACTTC. This sequence encodes CSAPWRAGRSYEQYF.

The V and J genes are TRBV6-5 and TRBJ2-3; 10 bases agree with TRBD1. CDR1 is MNHEY, CDR2 SVGAGI, per germline. V shed 2 bases, J shed 2 bases, and the junction held 1 base outside the gene matches. The CDR3 spans 15 residues. The CDR3 DNA sequence: TGTGCCAGCAGTTACGGGACAGGGGACACAGATACGCAGTATTTT. This encodes CASSYGTGDTDTQYF.

This chain connects TRBV2 to TRBJ2-3, with D possibly being TRBD2 (5 bases). CDR3 size: 14 residues. Germline CDR1 and CDR2: SNHLY and FYNNEI. With 5 bases removed from V and 0 bases from J, the gap between germline ends came to 9 bases. The CDR3 DNA follows: TGTGCCAGCAGTCAGCGGACTAGCACAGATACGCAGTATTTT. This gives the protein CASSQRTSTDTQYF.

The gene calls are TRBV7-3 and TRBJ1-6, with D perhaps TRBD1 (6 bases). This CDR3 is 15 amino acids long. Germline V gives CDR1 SGHTA, CDR2 FQGTGA. The germline V and J ends were trimmed by 1 base and 8 bases, with 12 bases remaining between them. The DNA for the CDR3 is TGTGCCAGCAGCTTAAAGGGACAACGGGATTCACCCCTCCACTTT. This translates into CASSLKGQRDSPLHF.

V gene TRBV20-1 combines with J gene TRBJ2-7; no clear D. CDR1 DFQATT and CDR2 SNEGSKA come from the germline V gene (reference sequence). Trimming took 3 bases from V and 2 from J, leaving 11 bases between them. This CDR3 is 13 amino acids long. The CDR3 sequence: CSASQAITYEQYF. As DNA, the CDR3 is TGCAGTGCTAGCCAAGCGATCACCTACGAGCAGTACTTC.

This clonotype was detected only a few times. V gene TRBV7-9 combines with J gene TRBJ2-7, with D perhaps being TRBD1 or TRBD2 (7 bases each). The CDR3 loop spans 15 amino acids. CDR1 SEHNR and CDR2 FQNEAQ come from the germline V gene (reference sequence). V dropped 0 bases and J dropped 8 bases, with 17 bases sitting between them. CDR3 residues: CASSLAGGGPSQQYF. The CDR3 DNA follows: TGTGCCAGCAGCTTAGCGGGAGGGGGCCCTTCTCAGCAGTACTTC.

The chain uses TRBV3-1 and TRBJ2-7; no clear D. The CDR3 runs 12 residues. V lost 2 bases and J 2 bases, leaving 4 bases between the germline ends. The germline V gene encodes CDR1 LGHDT and CDR2 YNNKEL (reference sequence). CDR3 region: CASSQYPYEQYF. CDR3 bases: TGTGCCAGCAGCCAATACCCCTACGAGCAGTACTTC.

V gene TRBV12-3 or TRBV12-4 combines with J gene TRBJ2-3, with 9 bases fitting TRBD2. The CDR3 totals 15 residues. J was trimmed by 1 base and V by 4 bases; bases with no gene match: 3. This CDR3 reads CASSWASGGTDTQYF. The CDR3 DNA reads TGTGCCAGCAGTTGGGCTAGCGGGGGCACAGATACGCAGTATTTT.

This clonotype is a singleton in its sample. DNA of the CDR3: TGTGCCAGCAGCTTAACTGGAGGCACAGATACGCAGTATTTT. This codes for CASSLTGGTDTQYF. The rearrangement joins TRBV7-3 to TRBJ2-3, with no clear D. The V and J ends lost 0 bases and 1 base respectively, with 5 bases between them. The CDR3 is made up of 14 amino acids. Per the germline V gene, CDR1 is SGHTA and CDR2 is FQGTGA.

The chain joins TRBV29-1 to TRBJ2-2; D not certain. Germline V gene data show CDR1 as SQVTM and CDR2 as ANQGSEA. The CDR3 contains 15 residues. V was clipped by 6 bases and J by 5 bases, with 19 bases between them. The CDR3 here is CSVLTSFGLTGELFF. CDR3 coding DNA: TGCAGCGTCCTGACATCTTTCGGTTTAACCGGGGAGCTGTTTTTT.

This chain uses TRBV20-1 with TRBJ2-3; no reliable D call. V was pared by 5 bases and J by 1 base, with 13 bases between. CDR1 DFQATT and CDR2 SNEGSKA come from the germline V gene (reference sequence). The length of the CDR3 is 14 residues. The CDR3 DNA sequence: TGCAGTGCTTGCCTTGGGCGTTGCACAGATACGCAGTATTTT. Translating gives CSACLGRCTDTQYF.

The rearrangement links TRBV20-1 to TRBJ1-2; D ambiguous. The CDR3 totals 13 residues. The V gene lost 0 bases and the J gene lost 5 bases, with 10 bases spanning the gap. Germline CDR1 reads DFQATT; CDR2 reads SNEGSKA (reference sequence). The CDR3 DNA reads TGCAGTGCTAGAGATCTGAGGGCATATGGCTACACCTTC. Amino acids: CSARDLRAYGYTF.

This clonotype was counted only a few times. The chain uses TRBV7-2 and TRBJ2-2, with 9 bases that match TRBD2. CDR1 and CDR2 (germline): SGHTA, FQGNSA. There are 17 residues in the CDR3. With 2 bases clipped from V and 7 bases from J, the junction kept 11 bases outside the gene matches. CDR3 in amino acids: CASSLYPGTSLGGELFF. Written as DNA, the CDR3 is TGTGCCAGCAGCTTATACCCCGGGACTAGCCTGGGCGGGGAGCTGTTTTTT.

The chain joins TRBV6-2 or TRBV6-3 to TRBJ2-1, with 11 bases that match TRBD2. The V gene's germline CDR1 is MNHEY and CDR2 SVGEGT. V was clipped by 2 bases and J by 6 bases; unmatched bases: 15. This CDR3 has 19 amino acids. The CDR3: CASSYGSRVAGGSGNEQFF. The CDR3 nucleotides read TGTGCCAGCAGTTACGGGTCACGGGTAGCGGGAGGGTCAGGCAATGAGCAGTTCTTC.

The gene calls are TRBV20-1 and TRBJ1-6, with a weak D call TRBD1 (5 bases). CDR3 length equals 15 residues. With 0 bases removed from V and 11 bases from J, the gap between germline ends came to 17 bases. CDR1 is DFQATT, CDR2 SNEGSKA, per germline (reference sequence). As DNA, the CDR3 is TGCAGTGCTAGAGAAGGGGTCGGGCCTGGGGCACCCCTCCACTTT. It yields the protein CSAREGVGPGAPLHF.

In this sample, this clonotype is large. Mismatch with germline at one junction end may stem from a read error. The chain employs TRBV20-1 and TRBJ2-5; a possible D gene is TRBD2 (5 bases). Germline loops: CDR1 DFQATT, CDR2 SNEGSKA (reference sequence). CDR3 length equals 13 residues. The CDR3 DNA reads TGCAGTACTAGAGAGGGTGCACCGGGGACCCAGTACTTC. This codes for CSTREGAPGTQYF.

The chain recombines TRBV20-1 with TRBJ2-3; maybe TRBD2 (8 bases). The V and J ends lost 5 bases and 0 bases respectively, with 15 bases between them. Germline lookup yields CDR1 DFQATT and CDR2 SNEGSKA (reference sequence). The CDR3 is 15 residues long. CDR3 nucleotides: TGCAGTGCTGAGGGGGCGGGAGGTAGCACAGATACGCAGTATTTT. Protein product: CSAEGAGGSTDTQYF.

The chain uses TRBV6-1 and TRBJ2-7; D unresolved. Germline values: CDR1 MNHNS, CDR2 SASEGT. V lost 2 bases and J lost 3, with 11 bases in between. The CDR3 runs 14 residues. CDR3 in DNA: TGTGCCAGCAGTGAATCCCACGAGGTCTACGAGCAGTACTTC. Protein product: CASSESHEVYEQYF.

The CDR3 sequence: CSVEDVPETQYF. DNA for the CDR3: TGCAGCGTTGAAGATGTCCCAGAGACCCAGTACTTC. The rearrangement joins TRBV29-1 to TRBJ2-5; D gene unclear. The CDR3 runs to 12 residues. Germline loops: CDR1 SQVTM, CDR2 ANQGSEA. V lost 0 bases, J lost 4 bases, and 6 bases lay in between.

CDR3 protein: CASSYSSPATDTQYF. The CDR3 DNA reads TGTGCCAGCAGTTACTCGTCCCCGGCCACAGATACGCAGTATTTT. The gene calls are TRBV6-5 and TRBJ2-3; D remains unclear. Trimming stripped 0 bases from V and 2 bases from J, with 9 bases between. CDR1 MNHEY and CDR2 SVGAGI come from the germline V gene. The CDR3 covers 15 residues.

The V and J genes are TRBV28 and TRBJ2-7; unclear D gene. The CDR3 contains 13 residues. Germline V CDR1 and CDR2: MDHEN, SYDVKM. V dropped 4 bases and J dropped 4 bases, with 11 bases sitting between them. CDR3 region: CASSSSYRYEQYF. In DNA form, the CDR3 reads TGTGCCAGCAGTTCTAGTTATCGGTACGAGCAGTACTTC.